Listed below are T cell receptor beta chains from one sample, sequenced in a study of cytomegalovirus exposure and HLA in healthy donors. Clones were read by immunoSEQ multiplex PCR, and TCRdb kept only the in-frame ones, dropping some. Seen here are about 85,000 clones, about 80% observed once, and the top ten hold over 20%. The sequenced sample consisted of PBMCs. These receptors came from a woman between 45 and 60 years old in good health and CMV-seropositive. Both conserved end residues are part of each CDR3.

cdr3_length j_call v_call cdr3_aa
15 TRBJ2-5 TRBV5-1 CASSPGLAGTGEQYF
18 TRBJ2-2 TRBV11-2 CASSSGTGFLSNTGELFF
13 TRBJ1-2 TRBV5-5 CASRQTGTYGYTF
15 TRBJ2-7 TRBV28 CASTNPRGASYEQYF
15 TRBJ2-5 TRBV7-9 CASSVGLAVQETQYF
11 TRBJ1-2 TRBV20-1 CSASGKPGYTF
15 TRBJ2-1 TRBV7-8 CASSGTGGFYNEQFF
15 TRBJ1-3 TRBV6-5 CASSYSITGRNTIYF
16 TRBJ1-5 TRBV28 CASSFGQGAGNQPQHF
17 TRBJ2-1 TRBV19 CASSIRAGLAEPNEQFF
14 TRBJ1-4 TRBV18 CASSPSTGNEKLFF
16 TRBJ2-2 TRBV19 CASSMYAGANTGELFF
16 TRBJ2-2 TRBV5-1 CASSLEAGVSTGELFF
15 TRBJ1-4 TRBV7-2 CASSLEWGSREKLFF
13 TRBJ2-1 TRBV21-1 CASSPEGRNEQFF
14 TRBJ1-1 TRBV29-1 CSVERRERNTEAFF
15 TRBJ2-1 TRBV7-8 CASSYRESSYNEQFF